This T cell receptor (beta chain) was sequenced during a study of post-analysis software for immune sequencing data. V was pared by 0 bases and J by 8 bases, with 14 bases between. CDR1 and CDR2 from the germline V gene are SGHRS and YFSETQ. The CDR3 covers 14 residues. This clonotype was detected ten times or more. Its cognate antigen is unknown. Prepared libraries of TCR beta cDNA carried unique molecular identifiers. TCRdb itself ran the PCR reads through MiXCR, one entry per CDR3 protein. This table holds 150,000 to 200,000 distinct CDR3 sequences, over 25% found once. Study outcomes and limitations: Five TRBV segments were significantly more frequent in patients than in controls. TRBV5-6, TRBV5-1 and TRBV20-1 were among these segments.

What was sequenced was blood. The chain joins TRBV5-1 to TRBJ1-2; the D gene is possibly TRBD1 (6 bases). This clonotype was sampled from a girl aged 5-17 years with multiple sclerosis. The CDR3 loop reads CASSLDGQGYGYTF. CDR3 bases: TGCGCCAGCAGCTTGGACGGGCAGGGGTACGGCTACACCTTC.